This TCR beta chain was found in a study of blood T cell repertoires in COVID-19. Study context: Donors in the United States, Italy and Spain gave samples during acute or convalescent COVID-19.

Germline CDR1 MNHEY, CDR2 SVGEGT. The CDR3 is made up of 18 amino acids. Trimming cost V 0 bases and J 4 bases; bases outside gene matches: 11. Symptom resolution, clearance, or two negative PCRs marked the recovered donors of Cohort 3. Assay: immunoSEQ multiplex PCR; the TCRdb copy retains only in-frame clones and omits some. The data hold around 370,000 clones, with 88% observed a single time. The TCR sequence derives from a woman aged 18-29 years who had recovered from COVID-19. Sequencing was carried out using PBMCs or T cells enriched from blood (not recorded which). J is TRBJ2-5 and V is TRBV6-2 or TRBV6-3, with 10 bases aligning to TRBD1. In DNA, the CDR3 is TGTGCCAGCAGTTACTCGATGGTCCCCCGGACAGGGGGAGAGACCCAGTACTTC. Its protein is CASSYSMVPRTGGETQYF.